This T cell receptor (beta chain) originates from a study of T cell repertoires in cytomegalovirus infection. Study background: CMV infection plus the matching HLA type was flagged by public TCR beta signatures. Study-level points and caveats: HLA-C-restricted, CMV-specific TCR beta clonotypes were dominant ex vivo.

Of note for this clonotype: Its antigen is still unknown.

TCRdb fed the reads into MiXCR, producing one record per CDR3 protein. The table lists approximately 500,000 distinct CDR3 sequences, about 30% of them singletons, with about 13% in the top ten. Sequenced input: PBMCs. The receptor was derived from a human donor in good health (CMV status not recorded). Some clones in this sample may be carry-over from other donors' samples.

The CDR3 protein is CASSLTMAGEGNEQFF. The CDR3 DNA reads TGTGCCAGCAGCTTAACGATGGCGGGAGAAGGCAATGAGCAGTTCTTC. The V call is TRBV7-6, the J call TRBJ2-1, with 7 nucleotides matching TRBD2. J was trimmed by 6 bases and V by 2 bases; bases with no gene match: 10. CDR1 and CDR2 from the germline V gene are SGHVS and FNYEAQ. This CDR3 spans 16 amino acids. Together with reference TRBV7-6 and TRBJ2-1, the CDR3 gives the full variable domain: GAGVSQSPRYKVTKRGQDVALRCDPISGHVSLYWYRQALGQGPEFLTYFNYEAQQDKSGLPNDRFSAERPEGSISTLTIQRTEQRDSAMYRCASSLTMAGEGNEQFFGPGTRLTVL.